These 31 T cell receptor beta chains originate from one sample sequenced in a study of beta chain features in type 1 diabetes. The whole isolated RNA underwent reverse transcription, so sequencing captured expressed TCRB transcripts. Generated by immunoSEQ multiplex PCR, the TCRdb table keeps only in-frame clones and is missing some. The sample carries just over 450,000 clones, roughly 31% recorded once. Sequenced input: naive CD4+ T cells from blood. The receptor set was obtained from a man between 18 and 35 years old in good health.

This chain uses TRBV29-1 with TRBJ2-3; 7 bases match TRBD2. CDR3 length: 13 amino acids. V shed 2 bases and J 4 bases; nucleotides not matched to a gene: 3. The germline CDR1 and CDR2 sequences are SQVTM and ANQGSEA. As DNA, the CDR3 is TGCAGCGTTGAACTACTAGCGCCAGATACGCAGTATTTT. Protein sequence: CSVELLAPDTQYF.

The V and J genes are TRBV28 and TRBJ2-4; tentatively, D is TRBD1 or TRBD2 (5 bases each). CDR3 length: 14 residues. CDR1 is MDHEN and CDR2 is SYDVKM in the germline V gene. The V end lost 2 bases, the J end lost 0 bases, and 5 bases lay between the germline ends. For the CDR3, the DNA is TGTGCCAGCAGTTTAGGGACAGCCAAAAACATTCAGTACTTC. This gives the protein CASSLGTAKNIQYF.

There are a few counts of this clone. This rearrangement joins TRBV30 to TRBJ1-1; 7 nucleotides align to TRBD1. The J segment lost 9 bases and the V segment lost 2 bases, leaving 9 bases of the junction unmatched. Germline CDR1 and CDR2: GTSNPN and SVGIG (reference sequence). The CDR3 extends over 13 amino acids. Here the CDR3 reads CAWSTTGTDKAFF. The DNA of the CDR3 is TGTGCCTGGAGTACCACCGGGACAGACAAAGCTTTCTTT.

This rearrangement joins TRBV30 to TRBJ2-2; 7 nucleotides align to TRBD2. Germline assignment: CDR1 GTSNPN and CDR2 SVGIG (reference sequence). The junction had 9 bases not matched to a gene; V was cut back by 2 bases and J by 6 bases. There are 15 residues in the CDR3. CDR3 amino acids: CAWSRREGLPGELFF. In DNA, the CDR3 is TGTGCCTGGAGTCGGAGGGAGGGCCTGCCCGGGGAGCTGTTTTTT.

V and J are TRBV11-2 and TRBJ2-5; 8 positions match TRBD1. The CDR3 has 15 residues. V lost 5 bases to trimming and J lost 2 bases; unmatched junction nucleotides: 7. Germline CDR1 reads SGHAT; CDR2 reads FQNNGV. CDR3 in DNA: TGTGCCAGCAGCCGGACAGGGCAGGGGCAAGAGACCCAGTACTTC. This encodes CASSRTGQGQETQYF.

The V and J genes are TRBV4-1 and TRBJ2-1; 8 bases are shared with TRBD1. Germline assignment: CDR1 MGHRA and CDR2 YSYEKL. J lost 2 bases, V lost 3 bases, and 9 bases had no gene match. There are 17 residues in the CDR3. CDR3 DNA sequence: TGCGCCAGCAGCCACCTGACCCGGGACAGGACCTACAATGAGCAGTTCTTC. Protein: CASSHLTRDRTYNEQFF.

V is TRBV5-4 and J is TRBJ1-4, with a weak D call TRBD1 (5 bases). Germline lookup yields CDR1 SGHNT and CDR2 YYREEE (reference sequence). CDR3 length: 16 residues. V was cut by 0 bases and J by 7 bases, with 16 bases left in between. The CDR3 loop reads CASSLAKGGTSEKLFF. The CDR3 nucleotides are TGTGCCAGCAGCTTGGCCAAGGGAGGGACGAGTGAAAAACTGTTTTTT.

The sample holds a few counts of this clone. The chain is built from TRBV29-1 and TRBJ2-7; D may be TRBD1 (6 bases). The V gene lost 2 bases and the J gene lost 0 bases, with 8 bases spanning the gap. Per the germline V gene, CDR1 is SQVTM and CDR2 is ANQGSEA. The CDR3 spans 13 residues. The DNA for the CDR3 is TGCAGCGTTGAACCGGACAGCTCCTACGAGCAGTACTTC. Its translation: CSVEPDSSYEQYF.

This clone was seen a handful of times. This sequence joins TRBV14 and TRBJ2-3; possibly TRBD2 for D (5 bases). Germline V CDR1 and CDR2: SGHDN, FVKESK. V shed 1 base and J shed 9 bases, with 20 bases lying between them. There are 16 residues in the CDR3. The CDR3 reads CASSQVGAALLATQYF. CDR3 bases: TGTGCCAGCAGCCAAGTTGGAGCGGCACTTTTAGCCACGCAGTATTTT.

This clone was seen a handful of times. The identical CDR3 is also encoded by other nucleotide sequences in the sample. V is TRBV29-1 and J is TRBJ1-1; tentative D call: TRBD1 (5 bases). Germline V gene sequence: CDR1 SQVTM, CDR2 ANQGSEA. Deletions cut 5 bases from V and 1 base from J, with 11 bases between. The CDR3 runs 13 residues. CDR3 in amino acids: CSVSLGGNTEAFF. DNA of the CDR3: TGCAGCGTTTCCCTTGGGGGGAACACTGAAGCTTTCTTT.

V gene TRBV23-1 combines with J gene TRBJ2-1; D gene unclear. TRBV23-1 is marked as an open reading frame, function uncertain. V was pared by 0 bases and J by 2 bases, with 14 bases between. CDR3 length equals 17 residues. CDR3 loop: CASSQSAPFVTYNEQFF. In DNA form, the CDR3 reads TGCGCCAGCAGTCAATCGGCTCCTTTTGTGACCTACAATGAGCAGTTCTTC.

The chain links TRBV15 to TRBJ2-4; D is unresolved. This CDR3 is 13 amino acids long. Germline values: CDR1 LNHNV, CDR2 YYDKDF (reference sequence). V was clipped by 6 bases and J by 0 bases, with 6 bases between them. The CDR3, as DNA: TGTGCCACCAGACCCTTAGCCAAAAACATTCAGTACTTC. It is translated as CATRPLAKNIQYF.

This chain joins TRBV6-6 and TRBJ2-7, with a tentative D call TRBD2 (5 bases). Looked up from germline, CDR1 is MNHNY and CDR2 is SVGAGI (reference sequence). This CDR3 has 13 residues. Trimming cost V 2 bases and J 2 bases, with 7 bases left between them. The CDR3 sequence is CASSYRDPYEQYF. CDR3 in DNA: TGTGCCAGCAGTTACCGGGATCCCTACGAGCAGTACTTC.

The chain combines TRBV9 with TRBJ2-3; 12 bases are a match to TRBD2. This CDR3 contains 17 residues. With V trimmed by 0 bases and J by 1 base, 3 bases remained unmatched. Per the germline V gene, CDR1 is SGDLS and CDR2 is YYNGEE. The CDR3 loop is CASSVEASGRGTDTQYF. The DNA for the CDR3 is TGTGCCAGCAGCGTAGAGGCTAGCGGGAGGGGCACAGATACGCAGTATTTT.

The CDR3 loop reads CAWIGGGELFF. The CDR3 DNA reads TGTGCCTGGATCGGAGGCGGGGAGCTGTTTTTT. The rearrangement uses TRBV30 and TRBJ2-2, with a tentative D call TRBD2 (5 bases). V lost 4 bases, J lost 7 bases, and 7 bases lay in between. The V gene's germline CDR1 is GTSNPN and CDR2 SVGIG (reference sequence). CDR3 length: 11 amino acids. Based on the CDR3 plus reference TRBV30 and TRBJ2-2, the full variable domain is SQTIHQWPATLVQPVGSPLSLECTVEGTSNPNLYWYRQAAGRGLQLLFYSVGIGQISSEVPQNLSASRPQDRQFILSSKKLLLSDSGFYLCAWIGGGELFFGEGSRLTVL.

J is TRBJ2-5 and V is TRBV7-9; D possibly corresponds to TRBD2 (5 bases). From germline, CDR1 is SEHNR and CDR2 FQNEAQ (reference sequence). CDR3 size: 13 residues. The V end lost 4 bases, the J end lost 2 bases, and 8 bases lay between the germline ends. CDR3: CASSSPGQETQYF. CDR3 nucleotides: TGTGCCAGCAGCTCCCCGGGACAAGAGACCCAGTACTTC.

The chain has TRBV6-1 and TRBJ1-1; 9 nucleotides align to TRBD1. The length of the CDR3 is 15 residues. Germline V gene data show CDR1 as MNHNS and CDR2 as SASEGT. The V segment lost 3 bases and the J segment 6 bases; nucleotides outside the gene matches: 8. CDR3 nucleotides: TGTGCCAGCAGTGAGTTGACAGGGGGTGCGGCTGAAGCTTTCTTT. Its translation is CASSELTGGAAEAFF.

This sequence joins TRBV9 and TRBJ1-2; no clear D gene. Germline CDR1 and CDR2: SGDLS and YYNGEE. The CDR3 is 15 residues long. The V end lost 3 bases, the J end lost 3 bases, and 15 bases lay between the germline ends. CDR3 in amino acids: CASSGGPGIDYGYTF. As DNA, the CDR3 is TGTGCCAGCAGCGGAGGGCCGGGGATCGACTATGGCTACACCTTC. The full variable domain, with the rest looked up from reference TRBV9 and TRBJ1-2, is DSGVTQTPKHLITATGQRVTLRCSPRSGDLSVYWYQQSLDQGLQFLIQYYNGEERAKGNILERFSAQQFPDLHSELNLSSLELGDSALYFCASSGGPGIDYGYTFGSGTRLTVV.

The chain has TRBV15 and TRBJ1-2; D gene unclear. V was trimmed by 0 bases and J by 2 bases, leaving 7 bases between them. Germline V gene data show CDR1 as LNHNV and CDR2 as YYDKDF (reference sequence). This CDR3 spans 14 amino acids. The CDR3: CATSRDMGNYGYTF. CDR3 sequence (DNA): TGTGCCACCAGCAGAGATATGGGGAACTATGGCTACACCTTC.

This clone came up once. V and J are TRBV30 and TRBJ1-2, with D unresolved. This CDR3 has 13 amino acids. From germline, CDR1 is GTSNPN and CDR2 SVGIG (reference sequence). V dropped 6 bases and J dropped 4 bases, with 15 bases sitting between them. The CDR3 bases are TGTGCCTGCTCCAAAAGGATGCCCTATGGCTACACCTTC. As protein: CACSKRMPYGYTF.

The V call is TRBV7-2, the J call TRBJ2-1; D call uncertain. With 2 bases removed from V and 8 bases from J, the gap between germline ends came to 10 bases. The CDR3 extends over 13 amino acids. Germline CDR1 reads SGHTA; CDR2 reads FQGNSA. In DNA, the CDR3 is TGTGCCAGCAGCTTATCTCCCAGGTATGAGCAGTTCTTC. It encodes CASSLSPRYEQFF.

The gene calls are TRBV29-1 and TRBJ2-5, with D possibly matching TRBD1 (6 bases). The CDR3 runs 13 residues. Looked up from germline, CDR1 is SQVTM and CDR2 is ANQGSEA. The V end lost 7 bases, the J end lost 1 base, and 13 bases lay between the germline ends. The CDR3 loop is CSAGDIVQETQYF. The CDR3 coding sequence is TGCAGCGCTGGGGACATAGTCCAAGAGACCCAGTACTTC.

The chain is built from TRBV4-2 and TRBJ2-6; no definite D call. This CDR3 has 15 amino acids. Germline V gene sequence: CDR1 LGHNA, CDR2 YNFKEQ. Trimming took 6 bases from V and 1 from J, leaving 10 bases between them. CDR3 residues: CASRLTESGANVLTF. In DNA, the CDR3 is TGTGCCAGCAGGTTGACGGAGTCTGGGGCCAACGTCCTGACTTTC.

V is TRBV11-2 and J is TRBJ2-3; no clear D. V was pared by 9 bases and J by 1 base, with 17 bases between. Germline V gene sequence: CDR1 SGHAT, CDR2 FQNNGV. The CDR3 length is 15 residues. CDR3 residues: CASRSLGLGTDTQYF. CDR3 in DNA: TGTGCCAGTCGCAGCTTGGGGTTAGGCACAGATACGCAGTATTTT.

This clone was found a few times. The chain employs TRBV29-1 and TRBJ2-1; D call uncertain. CDR3 size: 13 residues. V was clipped by 4 bases and J by 8 bases, with 15 bases between them. Per the germline V gene, CDR1 is SQVTM and CDR2 is ANQGSEA. The CDR3, as DNA: TGCAGCGTTGTGGCTCGAACCGGGCATGAGCAGTTCTTC. This codes for CSVVARTGHEQFF.

This clone was counted once. Other DNA sequences in the same sample also yield this CDR3. The chain links TRBV7-2 to TRBJ1-2; a possible D gene is TRBD1 (5 bases). The CDR3 has 13 amino acids. Germline CDR1 is SGHTA and CDR2 is FQGNSA. Trimming pared 3 bases from V and 1 base from J, leaving 6 bases between. The CDR3 DNA reads as TGTGCCAGCAGCTTGACAGATAACTATGGCTACACCTTC. As protein: CASSLTDNYGYTF. The variable domain in full, with the rest retrieved from reference TRBV7-2 and TRBJ1-2, is GAGVSQSPSNKVTEKGKDVELRCDPISGHTALYWYRQSLGQGLEFLIYFQGNSAPDKSGLPSDRFSAERTGGSVSTLTIQRTQQEDSAVYLCASSLTDNYGYTFGSGTRLTVV.

The V and J genes are TRBV2 and TRBJ1-5; no clear D gene. Germline-derived CDR1 and CDR2 are SNHLY and FYNNEI. The CDR3 runs to 12 residues. Trimming took 6 bases from V and 2 from J, leaving 5 bases between them. As DNA, the CDR3 is TGTGCCAGCAGGGACGGCAATCAGCCCCAGCATTTT. Translated, it gives CASRDGNQPQHF.

This chain joins TRBV7-9 and TRBJ2-1; 8 bases line up with TRBD2. Trimming removed 1 base from V and 8 bases from J; junction bases left unmatched: 4. The CDR3 totals 14 residues. Per germline, CDR1 SEHNR and CDR2 FQNEAQ (reference sequence). The CDR3 bases are TGTGCCAGCAGCTTAGTCAGCGGGGGCTATGAGCAGTTCTTC. It translates to CASSLVSGGYEQFF.

This chain connects TRBV29-1 to TRBJ2-3; D not resolved. V gave up 2 bases and J gave up 6 bases, with 6 bases separating them. The CDR3 covers 11 residues. Germline V lookup: CDR1 SQVTM, CDR2 ANQGSEA. DNA of the CDR3: TGCAGCGTTGAACGTTTGGATACGCAGTATTTT. Its protein is CSVERLDTQYF.

This clone came up many times. V and J are TRBV4-3 and TRBJ2-4; no clear D. CDR1 is LGHNA and CDR2 is YSLEER in the germline V gene. The V gene lost 0 bases and the J gene lost 9 bases, with 9 bases spanning the gap. This CDR3 is built from 13 residues. The CDR3 loop is CASSQDGDGIQYF. The DNA for the CDR3 is TGCGCCAGCAGCCAAGATGGGGATGGCATTCAGTACTTC.

This clone was found a few times. The sample has other DNA sequences that encode this CDR3 too. The chain combines TRBV7-9 with TRBJ2-2; no clear D gene. The CDR3 spans 11 residues. Trimming shortened V by 5 bases and J by 5 bases, and 3 bases separated the two germline ends. Germline CDR1 reads SEHNR; CDR2 reads FQNEAQ (reference sequence). The CDR3 spells CASSLTGELFF. Here the CDR3 DNA reads TGTGCCAGCAGCCTGACCGGGGAGCTGTTTTTT.